This TCR beta chain was sequenced for a study of T cell repertoires in cytomegalovirus infection. The wider study: In the study, CMV epitopes included recently identified HLA-C-restricted and well-studied HLA-B-restricted ones. In public TCR beta signatures, there were indications of both CMV infection and matching HLA type.

To note about this clonotype: Its target is unknown.

Study outcomes and limitations: HLA-C-restricted CMV clonotypes gave the most frequent clonotype in two of eight donors.

TCRdb independently ran MiXCR on the reads; one entry per CDR3 protein. The sample has approximately 260,000 distinct CDR3 sequences, roughly a fifth seen once. The receptor comes from a human donor in good health (CMV status not recorded). Some clones in this sample may be carry-over from other donors' samples. Source: cultured PBMCs, taken from culture after CMV antigen stimulation.

CDR3 sequence (DNA): TGTGCCAGCAGTGTCGGCAGGGAGACTGAAGCTTTCTTT. The encoded protein is CASSVGRETEAFF. The rearrangement uses TRBV6-4 and TRBJ1-1; perhaps TRBD1 as D (5 bases). Per the germline V gene, CDR1 is MRHNA and CDR2 is SNTAGT. This CDR3 region has 13 residues. V dropped 4 bases and J dropped 5 bases, with 11 bases sitting between them.